The 13 T cell receptor beta chains in this list originate from one sample, sequenced in a study of spatial heterogeneity in lung cancer. Overall study findings and caveats: Tumors with more nonsynonymous mutations had more expanded intratumoral alpha and beta TCRs.

TCRdb independently ran MiXCR on the 5' RACE reads; one entry per CDR3 protein. The sample contains around 6,000 distinct CDR3 sequences, approximately 1.3% of which appear only once. The antigens for these receptors are not known. Noted time point: sample taken at primary tumor resection. The starting material was lung tumor tissue, obtained at surgery. The receptors shown here come from a male donor with early-stage non-small cell lung cancer.

This clonotype was found many times. V and J are TRBV5-1 and TRBJ1-2; a weak D match, TRBD1 (6 bases). The V end was cut by 1 base, the J end by 2 bases, with 12 bases between. In germline, CDR1 is SGHRS, CDR2 YFSETQ. The CDR3 runs to 15 residues. The CDR3 DNA reads TGCGCCAGCAGCTTGAGACAGGACATGAACTATGGCTACACCTTC. Protein product: CASSLRQDMNYGYTF.

This clonotype was detected many times. This chain joins TRBV6-4 and TRBJ2-5; the match to TRBD2 covers 12 bases. Germline V lookup: CDR1 MRHNA, CDR2 SNTAGT. The ends lost 7 bases at V and 5 bases at J; junction bases unmatched: 14. This CDR3 is 17 amino acids long. Here the CDR3 reads CASKLAGGTLKGETQYF. As DNA, the CDR3 is TGTGCCAGCAAACTAGCGGGGGGTACACTCAAGGGGGAGACCCAGTACTTC.

This clonotype is classed as medium-sized (0.01 to 0.1%). This chain joins TRBV2 and TRBJ1-4, with 9 bases aligning to TRBD1. Per the germline V gene, CDR1 is SNHLY and CDR2 is FYNNEI. The CDR3 loop spans 16 amino acids. Trimming at V came to 6 bases and at J to 2 bases, leaving 7 bases not matched to a gene. The CDR3 reads CASSADRGRTNEKLFF. DNA for the CDR3: TGTGCCAGCAGCGCCGACAGGGGGAGGACTAATGAAAAACTGTTTTTT.

This clonotype was observed at least ten times. The CDR3 is CASTDGRGRGANVLTF. In nucleotides, the CDR3 is TGTGCCAGTACCGACGGACGGGGGCGTGGGGCCAACGTCCTGACTTTC. This chain uses TRBV19 with TRBJ2-6; D assignment may be TRBD1 or TRBD2 (6 bases each). Germline-derived CDR1 and CDR2 are LNHDA and SQIVND (reference sequence). Trimming took 7 bases from V and 3 from J, leaving 16 bases between them. The CDR3 consists of 16 residues.

This clonotype was detected ten times or more. Here the CDR3 reads CSASVGRNSPLHF. The CDR3 nucleotides are TGCAGTGCTAGCGTGGGGCGGAATTCACCCCTCCACTTT. The chain uses TRBV20-1 and TRBJ1-6; TRBD1 is a possible D gene (5 bases). The germline gives CDR1 DFQATT, CDR2 SNEGSKA (reference sequence). CDR3 size: 13 residues. V lost 3 bases, J lost 7 bases, and 10 bases lay in between.

The table lists this clonotype with many counts. The chain joins TRBV5-1 to TRBJ2-2; the D is unclear. CDR1 and CDR2 from the germline V gene are SGHRS and YFSETQ. V lost 4 bases and J lost 2, with 3 bases in between. CDR3 length: 12 residues. In DNA form, the CDR3 reads TGCGCCAGCAGCCGAAACACCGGGGAGCTGTTTTTT. As protein: CASSRNTGELFF.

This clonotype is medium-sized (0.01 to 0.1%) by share. This chain joins TRBV11-2 and TRBJ2-7; D is possibly TRBD2 (5 bases). CDR1 SGHAT and CDR2 FQNNGV come from the germline V gene. The CDR3 runs to 11 residues. V lost 2 bases and J 7 bases, leaving 6 bases between the germline ends. This CDR3 is CASSLREEQYF. The CDR3 DNA reads TGTGCCAGCAGCTTAAGGGAGGAGCAGTACTTC.

This clonotype was found many times. V usage is TRBV11-2 and J usage is TRBJ2-1; 7 bases fit TRBD2. The CDR3 runs to 16 residues. Germline CDR1 is SGHAT and CDR2 is FQNNGV. V was pared by 5 bases and J by 7 bases, with 14 bases of the junction left unmatched. CDR3 in amino acids: CASSPLKAGAGNEQFF. CDR3 sequence (DNA): TGTGCCAGCAGCCCCCTTAAGGCGGGAGCCGGGAATGAGCAGTTCTTC.

In its sample, this clonotype is medium-sized. This chain connects TRBV4-1 to TRBJ2-1; 9 nucleotides align to TRBD2. Germline CDR1 and CDR2: MGHRA and YSYEKL. The CDR3 consists of 13 residues. Trimming at V came to 5 bases and at J to 8 bases, leaving 4 bases not matched to a gene. CDR3 sequence: CASSRAGGDEQFF. In nucleotides, the CDR3 is TGCGCCAGCAGCAGAGCGGGGGGTGATGAGCAGTTCTTC.

This clonotype counts as medium-sized. In nucleotides, the CDR3 is TGCAGTGCTACGGAGGGGGTGGGCTATCAGCCCCAGCATTTT. Translation gives CSATEGVGYQPQHF. V usage is TRBV20-1 and J usage is TRBJ1-5; the D gene is possibly TRBD1 (6 bases). The CDR3 runs 14 residues. The V gene's germline CDR1 is DFQATT and CDR2 SNEGSKA (reference sequence). Trimming removed 4 bases from V and 5 bases from J, with 15 bases in between.

This clonotype is medium-sized. J is TRBJ1-1 and V is TRBV27; D call uncertain. The CDR3 is 13 amino acids. V was pared by 5 bases and J by 3 bases, with 10 bases between. In germline, CDR1 is MNHEY, CDR2 SMNVEV (reference sequence). This CDR3 reads CASSPGRHTEAFF. The CDR3 coding sequence is TGTGCCAGCAGTCCCGGGCGCCACACTGAAGCTTTCTTT.

This clonotype has a count of ten or more. The chain uses TRBV18 and TRBJ2-3; D is ambiguous. Germline loops: CDR1 KGHSH, CDR2 LQKENI. The CDR3 is 12 residues long. Trimming took off 3 bases at V and 5 bases at J, with 6 bases between the two ends. CDR3 DNA sequence: TGTGCCAGCTCACCCCTAGAAGATACGCAGTATTTT. This encodes CASSPLEDTQYF.

This clonotype showed up many times. The chain uses TRBV29-1 and TRBJ1-2; D gene uncertain. Trimming removed 5 bases from V and 6 bases from J, with 10 bases in between. Germline lookup yields CDR1 SQVTM and CDR2 ANQGSEA. The CDR3 is 11 amino acids. CDR3 nucleotides: TGCAGCGTTAGGATTACCGATGGCTACACCTTC. Its translation: CSVRITDGYTF.